The 18 T cell receptor beta chains presented below share a single source sample, sequenced in a study of cytomegalovirus exposure and HLA in healthy donors (dated by TCRdb to 2017 to 2019). Libraries were constructed by the immunoSEQ multiplex PCR assay. For the multiplex PCR, a mixture combining 60 forward primers for TCR Vbeta segments and 13 reverse primers for TCR Jbeta segments was used. Drawn from immuneACCESS, this table holds only the in-frame rearrangements with V and J called that TCRdb kept. Clones are partly lost; checked studies trace under half to an unresolved V gene and leave the rest unexplained. The table for this sample lists around 90,000 clones; under 75% of them were counted only once. The top ten constitute about 2.3% of the sample. The sample taken for sequencing was PBMCs. These TCRs come from a human donor in good health.

The chain couples TRBV29-1 to TRBJ2-5, with 9 bases that match TRBD2. This CDR3 comprises 16 residues. Germline V gives CDR1 SQVTM, CDR2 ANQGSEA. V gave up 3 bases and J gave up 1 base; unmatched junction bases: 9. CDR3 in amino acids: CSVDARAGGAQETQYF. The DNA for the CDR3 is TGCAGCGTTGACGCTCGGGCGGGGGGGGCCCAAGAGACCCAGTACTTC.

A few counts support this clone. The chain combines TRBV5-5 with TRBJ2-7; D ambiguous. Trimming left V 4 bases short and J 4 bases short, with 18 bases between. CDR1 is SGHKS and CDR2 is YYEKEE in the germline V gene (reference sequence). The CDR3 loop spans 15 amino acids. CDR3 DNA: TGTGCCAGCAGCCCCCCACAGATGACGCTATACGAGCAGTACTTC. This encodes CASSPPQMTLYEQYF.

To note about this clone: One end of the junction is discordant with germline, which a read error may explain. This rearrangement joins TRBV19 to TRBJ1-2, with 8 bases fitting TRBD1. The CDR3 sequence is 12 residues long. The germline gives CDR1 LNHDA, CDR2 SQIVND (reference sequence). CDR3 protein: CASTTGDYDYTF. The CDR3 DNA reads as TGTGCCAGTACGACAGGGGACTATGACTACACCTTC.

On this clone itself: One junction end does not reproduce the germline sequence, and a read error may be involved. Other DNA variants within this sample encode the same CDR3. V usage is TRBV7-8 and J usage is TRBJ2-3; TRBD1 matches 8 bases. The CDR3 loop spans 16 amino acids. CDR1 and CDR2 from the germline V gene are SGHVS and FQNEAQ. Written as DNA, the CDR3 is TGTGCCAGCAGCGGGCGACGGACAGGGCGCACAGATACGCAGTACTTT. The encoded protein is CASSGRRTGRTDTQYF. The full variable domain, its missing parts supplied by reference TRBV7-8 and TRBJ2-3, is GAGVSQSPRYKVAKRGQDVALRCDPISGHVSLFWYQQALGQGPEFLTYFQNEAQLDKSGLPSDRFFAERPEGSVSTLKIQRTQQEDSAVYLCASSGRRTGRTDTQYFGPGTRLTVL.

The chain couples TRBV5-1 to TRBJ2-5, with unresolved D. This CDR3 region has 12 residues. The V end lost 3 bases, the J end lost 3 bases, and 6 bases lay between the germline ends. From germline, CDR1 is SGHRS and CDR2 YFSETQ. CDR3 nucleotide sequence: TGCGCCAGCAGCTCTAATGAAGAGACCCAGTACTTC. It is translated as CASSSNEETQYF.

This chain links TRBV14 with TRBJ2-1, with 9 positions matching TRBD1. CDR1 and CDR2 (germline): SGHDN, FVKESK. Trimming cost V 4 bases and J 5 bases; bases outside gene matches: 18. This CDR3 spans 19 amino acids. In DNA, the CDR3 is TGTGCCAGCAGCCCCCGGGGGAATTTACAGGGGGCCAAAAACAATGAGCAGTTCTTC. Its translation: CASSPRGNLQGAKNNEQFF.

The J gene is TRBJ1-2, the V gene TRBV4-3, with a weak D call TRBD1 (5 bases). The CDR3 has 14 residues. V lost 1 base and J 7 bases, leaving 13 bases between the germline ends. Germline V CDR1 and CDR2: LGHNA, YSLEER. The CDR3: CASSQAGGKIGYTF. CDR3 sequence (DNA): TGCGCCAGCAGCCAAGCGGGGGGTAAGATTGGCTACACCTTC.

This sequence joins TRBV5-4 and TRBJ2-7; 9 nucleotides align to TRBD1. With 4 bases clipped from V and 2 bases from J, the junction kept 7 bases outside the gene matches. CDR1 is SGHNT and CDR2 is YYREEE in the germline V gene (reference sequence). The CDR3 is 15 amino acids. The CDR3 loop reads CASSPSGTGTYEQYF. The CDR3 DNA reads as TGTGCCAGCAGCCCCTCCGGGACAGGGACCTACGAGCAGTACTTC.

The CDR3 here is CASSLYATSHLASYEQYF. CDR3 nucleotides: TGTGCCAGCAGCTTATATGCGACTAGCCATCTAGCAAGCTACGAGCAGTACTTC. The gene calls are TRBV7-3 and TRBJ2-7, with TRBD2 identical over 7 bases. CDR1 and CDR2 (germline): SGHTA, FQGTGA. V shed 2 bases and J 3 bases; nucleotides not matched to a gene: 16. The CDR3 contains 18 residues.

The chain joins TRBV6-5 to TRBJ2-3, with 10 bases fitting TRBD2. Germline V gives CDR1 MNHEY, CDR2 SVGAGI. The V and J ends lost 6 bases and 5 bases, in that order; junction bases with no gene match: 8. The CDR3 is 15 residues long. The CDR3 DNA sequence: TGTGCCAGCAGCCGAGACTTAGCGGGGGGAGATACGCAGTATTTT. This gives the protein CASSRDLAGGDTQYF.

This clone was seen a single time. This chain joins TRBV29-1 and TRBJ1-5, with 11 nucleotides matching TRBD1. The V and J ends lost 1 base and 6 bases, in that order; junction bases with no gene match: 2. The length of the CDR3 is 14 residues. From germline, CDR1 is SQVTM and CDR2 ANQGSEA. CDR3 coding DNA: TGCAGCGTTGAAGTAGGGACAGGGGGTCAGCCCCAGCATTTT. It specifies CSVEVGTGGQPQHF.

This chain connects TRBV10-3 to TRBJ2-2; TRBD1 agrees at 7 bases. V dropped 5 bases and J dropped 4; count of bases not matched to a gene: 1. CDR3 size: 13 residues. CDR1 and CDR2 (germline): ENHRY, SYGVKD. CDR3 coding DNA: TGTGCCATCAGTCCAGGGGGCACCGGGGAGCTGTTTTTT. Protein sequence: CAISPGGTGELFF.

This clone was recorded a few times. The chain is built from TRBV7-9 and TRBJ1-6; 7 bases agree with TRBD1. The CDR3 extends over 15 amino acids. The V gene end was trimmed by 5 bases and the J gene end by 9 bases; junction bases not matched to a gene: 10. The germline CDR1 and CDR2 sequences are SEHNR and FQNEAQ (reference sequence). CDR3 coding DNA: TGTGCCAGCAGCGCGGACAGGTCCGAGGGTTCACCCCTCCACTTT. This encodes CASSADRSEGSPLHF.

The rearrangement joins TRBV6-6 to TRBJ1-1, with TRBD1 as a possible D gene (6 bases). The CDR3 is 13 residues long. Germline loops: CDR1 MNHNY, CDR2 SVGAGI (reference sequence). V lost 9 bases to trimming and J lost 1 base, with 12 bases between them. In nucleotides, the CDR3 is TGTGCCAGTGAGGGGGGGAGGAACACTGAAGCTTTCTTT. As protein: CASEGGRNTEAFF.

The chain is built from TRBV19 and TRBJ1-2, with a tentative D call TRBD1 (5 bases). This CDR3 comprises 13 residues. In germline, CDR1 is LNHDA, CDR2 SQIVND (reference sequence). V was shortened by 2 bases and J by 6 bases, with 10 bases between the two germline ends. The CDR3 here is CASSIPRTNGYTF. The CDR3 region has the DNA TGTGCCAGTAGTATACCACGGACAAATGGCTACACCTTC.

The chain employs TRBV6-5 and TRBJ1-2, with D possibly being TRBD1 (6 bases). This CDR3 comprises 11 residues. CDR1 is MNHEY, CDR2 SVGAGI, per germline. The V and J ends lost 8 bases and 6 bases respectively, with 10 bases between them. CDR3 in amino acids: CASGGADGYTF. The CDR3 DNA reads as TGTGCCAGCGGGGGGGCGGATGGCTACACCTTC.

The gene calls are TRBV5-1 and TRBJ1-1; 8 bases are shared with TRBD1. In germline, CDR1 is SGHRS, CDR2 YFSETQ. The V and J ends lost 4 bases and 4 bases, in that order; junction bases with no gene match: 6. The CDR3 has 14 residues. The CDR3 reads CASSHNTGGTEAFF. CDR3 bases: TGCGCCAGCAGCCACAACACAGGGGGCACTGAAGCTTTCTTT.

This clone was counted only a few times. The chain couples TRBV2 to TRBJ1-1; 7 bases fit TRBD1. In germline, CDR1 is SNHLY, CDR2 FYNNEI. V lost 6 bases, J lost 6 bases, and 4 bases stayed unmatched. The CDR3 is 12 residues long. CDR3 DNA sequence: TGTGCCAGCAGAGACAGGGCACCTGAAGCTTTCTTT. It encodes CASRDRAPEAFF. The full variable domain, in which reference TRBV2 and TRBJ1-1 provide the parts outside the CDR3, is EPEVTQTPSHQVTQMGQEVILRCVPISNHLYFYWYRQILGQKVEFLVSFYNNEISEKSEIFDDQFSVERPDGSNFTLKIRSTKLEDSAMYFCASRDRAPEAFFGQGTRLTVV.